This TCR beta chain came from a study of T cell changes during pregnancy in multiple sclerosis. The V gene lost 2 bases and the J gene lost 1 base, with 9 bases spanning the gap. Germline V gene lookup returns CDR1 SGHTA and CDR2 FQGNSA. CDR3 length equals 16 residues. Profiled with immunoSEQ multiplex PCR; TCRdb holds only in-frame clones, not every one. The sample lists roughly 80,000 clones, about 90% seen once, with around 2.6% in the top ten. The origin of this receptor is a female donor with multiple sclerosis, enrolled in a pregnancy study. The source material was peripheral blood, sampled before pregnancy. This chain joins TRBV7-2 and TRBJ2-6; D is uncertain. CDR3 residues: CASSLPTGSGANVLTF. CDR3 DNA: TGTGCCAGCAGCTTACCGACTGGATCTGGGGCCAACGTCCTGACTTTC. The full variable domain, with the rest looked up from reference TRBV7-2 and TRBJ2-6, is GAGVSQSPSNKVTEKGKDVELRCDPISGHTALYWYRQSLGQGLEFLIYFQGNSAPDKSGLPSDRFSAERTGGSVSTLTIQRTQQEDSAVYLCASSLPTGSGANVLTFGAGSRLTVL.